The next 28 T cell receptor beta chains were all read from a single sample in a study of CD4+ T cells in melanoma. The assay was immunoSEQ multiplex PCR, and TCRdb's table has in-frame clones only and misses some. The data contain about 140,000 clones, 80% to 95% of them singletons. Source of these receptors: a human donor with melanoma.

The CDR3 spells CATSRQGAQEGQYF. CDR3 DNA sequence: TGTGCCACCAGCAGACAGGGGGCCCAGGAAGGGCAGTACTTC. The chain carries TRBV15 and TRBJ2-7; 8 bases line up with TRBD1. Germline assignment: CDR1 LNHNV and CDR2 YYDKDF (reference sequence). This CDR3 contains 14 residues. Losses at the gene ends were 2 bases for V and 9 bases for J; bases not matched to a gene: 9.

This CDR3 reads CASSQVVATQETQYF. For the CDR3, the DNA is TGCGCCAGCAGCCAAGTCGTAGCGACCCAAGAGACCCAGTACTTC. The chain joins TRBV4-1 to TRBJ2-5; D may be TRBD2 (5 bases). The V and J ends lost 1 base and 1 base respectively, with 10 bases between them. The length of the CDR3 is 15 residues. Looked up from germline, CDR1 is MGHRA and CDR2 is YSYEKL.

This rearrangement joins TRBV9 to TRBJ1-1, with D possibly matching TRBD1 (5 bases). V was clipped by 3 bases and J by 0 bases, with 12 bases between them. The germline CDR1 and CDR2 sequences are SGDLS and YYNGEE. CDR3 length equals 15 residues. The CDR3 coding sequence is TGTGCCAGCAGCGAGGGGCCACAAATGAACACTGAAGCTTTCTTT. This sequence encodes CASSEGPQMNTEAFF.

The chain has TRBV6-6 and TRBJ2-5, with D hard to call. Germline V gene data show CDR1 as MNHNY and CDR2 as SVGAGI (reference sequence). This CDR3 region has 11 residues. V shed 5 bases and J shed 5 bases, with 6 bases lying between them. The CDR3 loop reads CASSTQETQYF. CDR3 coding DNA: TGTGCCAGCAGTACGCAGGAGACCCAGTACTTC.

CDR3 amino acids: CASSYSPRTEAFF. For the CDR3, the DNA is TGTGCCAGCAGTTACTCGCCAAGAACTGAAGCTTTCTTT. This chain connects TRBV6-6 to TRBJ1-1, with unresolved D. Looked up from germline, CDR1 is MNHNY and CDR2 is SVGAGI (reference sequence). Trimming took off 0 bases at V and 5 bases at J, with 7 bases between the two ends. This CDR3 is built from 13 residues.

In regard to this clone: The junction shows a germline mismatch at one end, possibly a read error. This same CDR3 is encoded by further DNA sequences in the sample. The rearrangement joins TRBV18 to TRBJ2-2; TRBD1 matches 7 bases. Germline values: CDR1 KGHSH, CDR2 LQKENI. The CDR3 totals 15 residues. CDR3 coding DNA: TGTGCCAGCTCACTGGGGACAGCGAACACCGGGGAGTTGTTTTTT. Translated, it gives CASSLGTANTGELFF.

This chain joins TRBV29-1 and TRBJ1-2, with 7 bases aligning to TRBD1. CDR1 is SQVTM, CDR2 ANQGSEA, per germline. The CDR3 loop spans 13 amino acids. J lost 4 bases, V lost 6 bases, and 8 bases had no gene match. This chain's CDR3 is CSVRGRESYGYTF. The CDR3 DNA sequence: TGCAGCGTAAGGGGGCGCGAGTCCTATGGCTACACCTTC.

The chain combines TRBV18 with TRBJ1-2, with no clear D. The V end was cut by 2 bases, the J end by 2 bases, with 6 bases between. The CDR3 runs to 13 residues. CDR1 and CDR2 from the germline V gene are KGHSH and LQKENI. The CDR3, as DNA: TGTGCCAGCTCACCAGTGGAAAACTATGGCTACACCTTC. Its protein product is CASSPVENYGYTF.

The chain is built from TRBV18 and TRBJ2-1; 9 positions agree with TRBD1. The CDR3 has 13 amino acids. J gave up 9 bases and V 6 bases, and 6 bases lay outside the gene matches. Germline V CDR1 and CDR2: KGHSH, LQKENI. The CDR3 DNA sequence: TGTGCCAGCTCTAGGGACAGGGCAAGTGAGCAGTTCTTC. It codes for CASSRDRASEQFF.

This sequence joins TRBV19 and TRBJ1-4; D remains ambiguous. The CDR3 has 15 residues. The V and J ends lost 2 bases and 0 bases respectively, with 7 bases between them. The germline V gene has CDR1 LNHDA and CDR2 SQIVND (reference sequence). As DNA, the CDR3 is TGTGCCAGTAGTATAAGGGCAGCAACTAATGAAAAACTGTTTTTT. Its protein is CASSIRAATNEKLFF.

The CDR3 DNA follows: TGCGCCAGCAGCTTGGATTTAGGGGGTCAGCCCCAGCATTTT. This codes for CASSLDLGGQPQHF. The chain joins TRBV5-1 to TRBJ1-5; weak D call: TRBD1 (6 bases). Trimming pared 0 bases from V and 6 bases from J, leaving 10 bases between. CDR1 is SGHRS, CDR2 YFSETQ, per germline. This CDR3 is built from 14 residues.

The DNA for the CDR3 is TGTGCCAGCAGACGACTAAGACAGGAGCCCTACGAGCAGTACTTC. This translates into CASRRLRQEPYEQYF. This chain connects TRBV7-4 to TRBJ2-7; D is possibly TRBD1 (6 bases). The CDR3 length is 15 residues. V was shortened by 6 bases and J by 2 bases, with 17 bases between the two germline ends. Per the germline V gene, CDR1 is SGHVT and CDR2 is SQSDAQ.

The CDR3 DNA is TGTGCCAGCAGCCCGCTAGCGGGGGGCTACAATGAGCAGTTCTTC. Translating gives CASSPLAGGYNEQFF. The chain couples TRBV7-6 to TRBJ2-1; 11 nucleotides match TRBD2. This CDR3 is built from 15 residues. V was pared by 5 bases and J by 3 bases, with 3 bases of the junction left unmatched. From germline, CDR1 is SGHVS and CDR2 FNYEAQ.

CDR3 in DNA: TGCAGCGTTGAAGATCGGGGGATCCAAGAGACCCAGTACTTC. Its protein is CSVEDRGIQETQYF. The V and J genes are TRBV29-1 and TRBJ2-5, with D possibly matching TRBD2 (6 bases). The CDR3 spans 14 residues. Between the trimmed V and J ends, which lost 0 bases and 1 base, there was a span of 9 bases. Germline values: CDR1 SQVTM, CDR2 ANQGSEA.

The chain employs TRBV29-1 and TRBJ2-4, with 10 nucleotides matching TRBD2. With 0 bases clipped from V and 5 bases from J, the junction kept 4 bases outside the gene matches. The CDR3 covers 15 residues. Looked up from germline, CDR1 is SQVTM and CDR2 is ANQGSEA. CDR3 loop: CSVEDGAGGQNIQYF. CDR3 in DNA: TGCAGCGTTGAAGACGGAGCGGGGGGGCAAAACATTCAGTACTTC.

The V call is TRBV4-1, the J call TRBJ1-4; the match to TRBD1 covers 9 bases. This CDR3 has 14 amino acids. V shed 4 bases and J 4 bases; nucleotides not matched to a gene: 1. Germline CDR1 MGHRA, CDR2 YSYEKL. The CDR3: CASSPDRGNEKLFF. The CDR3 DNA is TGCGCCAGCAGCCCGGACAGGGGTAATGAAAAACTGTTTTTT.

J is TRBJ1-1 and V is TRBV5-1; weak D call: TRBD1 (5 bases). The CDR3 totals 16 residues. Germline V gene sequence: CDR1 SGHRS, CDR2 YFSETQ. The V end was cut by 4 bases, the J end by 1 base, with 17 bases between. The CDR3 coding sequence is TGCGCCAGCAGCCCGGGCGGGGGAAGGGCGAACACTGAAGCTTTCTTT. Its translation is CASSPGGGRANTEAFF.

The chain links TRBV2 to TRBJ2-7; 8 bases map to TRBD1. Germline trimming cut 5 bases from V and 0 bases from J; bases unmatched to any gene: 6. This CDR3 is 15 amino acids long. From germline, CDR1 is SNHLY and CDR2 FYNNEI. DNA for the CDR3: TGTGCCAGCAGTCAGCCAGGGGGCAACTCCTACGAGCAGTACTTC. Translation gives CASSQPGGNSYEQYF.

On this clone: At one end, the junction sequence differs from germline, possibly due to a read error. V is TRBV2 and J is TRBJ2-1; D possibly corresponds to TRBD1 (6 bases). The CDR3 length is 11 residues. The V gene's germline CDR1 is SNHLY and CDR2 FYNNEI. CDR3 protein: CASTTGFNVVF. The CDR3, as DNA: TGTGCCAGCACAACAGGGTTCAACGTGGTCTTC.

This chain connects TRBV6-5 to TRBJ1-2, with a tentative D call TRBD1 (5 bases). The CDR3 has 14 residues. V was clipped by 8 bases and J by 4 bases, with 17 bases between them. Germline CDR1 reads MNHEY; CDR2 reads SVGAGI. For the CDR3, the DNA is TGTGCCAGCCGGGGGGTATCTGTCGGCTATGGCTACACCTTC. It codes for CASRGVSVGYGYTF.

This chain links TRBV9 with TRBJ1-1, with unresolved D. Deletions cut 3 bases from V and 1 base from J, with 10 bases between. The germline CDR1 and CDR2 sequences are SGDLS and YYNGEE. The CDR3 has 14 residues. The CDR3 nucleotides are TGTGCCAGCAGCGGGAGTTGGGGGAACACTGAAGCTTTCTTT. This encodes CASSGSWGNTEAFF.

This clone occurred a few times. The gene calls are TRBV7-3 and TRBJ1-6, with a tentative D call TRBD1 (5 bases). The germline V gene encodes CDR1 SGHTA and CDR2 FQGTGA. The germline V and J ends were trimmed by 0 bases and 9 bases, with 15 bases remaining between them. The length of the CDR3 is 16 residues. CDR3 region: CASSLTGTSGASPLHF. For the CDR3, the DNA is TGTGCCAGCAGCTTAACCGGGACCTCCGGCGCTTCACCCCTCCACTTT.

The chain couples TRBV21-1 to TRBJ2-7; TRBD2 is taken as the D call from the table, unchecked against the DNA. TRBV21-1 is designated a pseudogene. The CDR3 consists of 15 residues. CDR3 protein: CASSKERELTYEQYF. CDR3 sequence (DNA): TGTGCCAGCAGCAAAGAGCGGGAGCTAACCTACGAGCAGTACTTC.

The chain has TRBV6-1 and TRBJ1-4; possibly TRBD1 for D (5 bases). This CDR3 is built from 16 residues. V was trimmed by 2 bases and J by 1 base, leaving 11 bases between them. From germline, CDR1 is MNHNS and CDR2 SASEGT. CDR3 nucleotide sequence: TGTGCCAGCAGTGAACACAGCAGGGTAACTAATGAAAAACTGTTTTTT. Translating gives CASSEHSRVTNEKLFF.

CDR3 coding DNA: TGTGCCTGGAGTGTAACCTTGCTCCTTGGACAGGGGGCGAACACCGGGGAGCTGTTTTTT. Translation: CAWSVTLLLGQGANTGELFF. The chain carries TRBV30 and TRBJ2-2, with 10 bases aligning to TRBD1. With 0 bases clipped from V and 0 bases from J, the junction kept 13 bases outside the gene matches. The CDR3 loop spans 20 amino acids. Looked up from germline, CDR1 is GTSNPN and CDR2 is SVGIG (reference sequence).

CDR3 nucleotide sequence: TGTGCCAGTAGTAGCAGGGGGTGGGAGACCCAGTACTTC. Protein: CASSSRGWETQYF. This sequence joins TRBV19 and TRBJ2-5, with 7 positions matching TRBD1. The V gene's germline CDR1 is LNHDA and CDR2 SQIVND (reference sequence). This CDR3 contains 13 residues. Unmatched junction bases numbered 4, after V lost 4 bases and J lost 5 bases. Variable domain in full (rest from reference TRBV19 and TRBJ2-5): DGGITQSPKYLFRKEGQNVTLSCEQNLNHDAMYWYRQDPGQGLRLIYYSQIVNDFQKGDIAEGYSVSREKKESFPLTVTSAQKNPTAFYLCASSSRGWETQYFGPGTRLLVL.

The CDR3 region is CASQRVSYEQYF. CDR3 in DNA: TGTGCCAGCCAACGGGTCTCCTACGAGCAGTACTTC. The J gene is TRBJ2-7, the V gene TRBV2; no clear D gene. With 8 bases removed from V and 0 bases from J, the gap between germline ends came to 8 bases. Per germline, CDR1 SNHLY and CDR2 FYNNEI. The CDR3 sequence is 12 residues long.

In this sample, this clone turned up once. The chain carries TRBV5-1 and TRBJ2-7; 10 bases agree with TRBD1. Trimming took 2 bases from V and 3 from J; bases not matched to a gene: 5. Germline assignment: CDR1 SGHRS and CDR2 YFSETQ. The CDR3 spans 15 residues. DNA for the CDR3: TGCGCCAGCAGCTTAGGGACAGGGGCCCTCTACGAGCAGTACTTC. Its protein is CASSLGTGALYEQYF.